A selection of T cell receptor beta chains follows, all from one sample in a study of blood T cells in healthy people across ages. TCRdb recomputed calls from the 5' RACE reads with MiXCR, one row per CDR3 protein. The table shows 1,500,000 or so distinct CDR3 sequences, with approximately 42% occurring only once. Material: blood. These receptors were obtained from a woman between 18 and 29 years old in good health. Both conserved end residues are part of each CDR3. A D gene is named only where the DNA matches it firmly. Clone size appears in some rows only: once, few, many, or a class for an expanded clone.

TRBV7-9	TRBJ1-1	-	few	CASSLIWGARNTEAFF	TGTGCCAGCAGCTTAATCTGGGGCGCGAGGAACACTGAAGCTTTCTTT
TRBV25-1	TRBJ2-1	TRBD2	-	CASSDLAGSVYNEQFF	TGTGCCAGCAGTGACTTAGCGGGCTCCGTCTACAATGAGCAGTTCTTC
TRBV29-1	TRBJ2-7	-	few	CSVAGPSYEQYF	TGCAGCGTTGCGGGGCCCTCCTACGAGCAGTACTTC
TRBV4-1	TRBJ1-2	TRBD1	-	CASSQGAGGNYGYTF	TGCGCCAGCAGCCAAGGGGCAGGGGGAAACTATGGCTACACCTTC
TRBV6-2/TRBV6-3	TRBJ2-1	TRBD2	few	CASRPLAGAREQFF	TGTGCCAGCAGACCTCTAGCGGGAGCCCGGGAGCAGTTCTTC
TRBV20-1	TRBJ2-3	TRBD2	-	CSATRTTSGVSDTQYF	TGCAGTGCTACCCGAACAACTAGCGGGGTCTCAGATACGCAGTATTTT
TRBV6-5	TRBJ2-5	-	-	CASSYGGLETQYF	TGTGCCAGCAGTTATGGGGGGCTGGAGACCCAGTACTTC
TRBV5-5	TRBJ2-5	-	-	CASSLLTYFQETQYF	TGTGCCAGCAGCTTGCTGACGTATTTCCAAGAGACCCAGTACTTC
TRBV27	TRBJ2-1	TRBD2	-	CASSRKAGVSYNEQFF	TGTGCCAGCAGTCGAAAAGCGGGGGTCTCCTACAATGAGCAGTTCTTC
TRBV6-2/TRBV6-3	TRBJ1-2	-	-	CASSYRQNTNYGHTF	TGTGCCAGCAGTTACCGACAGAATACTAACTATGGCCACACCTTC
TRBV5-1	TRBJ1-5	-	many	CASSLKEGNQPQHF	TGCGCCAGCAGCTTGAAAGAAGGCAATCAGCCCCAGCATTTT
TRBV6-5	TRBJ2-4	-	few	CASSYTREWENIQYF	TGTGCCAGCAGTTACACCCGGGAGTGGGAAAACATTCAGTACTTC
TRBV20-1	TRBJ2-7	TRBD2	-	CSVRGGTRGYEQYF	TGCAGTGTCAGAGGGGGGACTAGAGGCTACGAGCAGTACTTC
TRBV27	TRBJ1-2	-	-	CASSLSTTGYYGYTF	TGTGCCAGCAGTTTATCCACCACAGGCTACTATGGCTACACCTTC
TRBV20-1	TRBJ1-5	-	-	CSATGDHQPQHF	TGCAGTGCTACAGGGGATCATCAGCCCCAGCATTTT
TRBV27	TRBJ2-7	TRBD1	-	CASSWTGTGGEQYF	TGTGCCAGCAGTTGGACTGGGACAGGGGGAGAGCAGTACTTC
TRBV6-1	TRBJ1-5	-	-	CASSEAVSYQPQHF	TGTGCCAGCAGTGAAGCCGTCAGCTATCAGCCCCAGCATTTT
TRBV6-2/TRBV6-3	TRBJ2-7	-	few	CASNHGPQSSYEQYF	TGTGCCAGCAACCACGGACCGCAGAGCTCCTACGAGCAGTACTTC
TRBV7-3	TRBJ1-6	-	few	CASSPGTDNHSPLHF	TGTGCCAGCAGCCCCGGGACGGACAATCATTCACCCCTCCACTTT
TRBV20-1	TRBJ1-5	-	-	CSAKDTLSQPQHF	TGCAGTGCTAAGGACACTTTGAGTCAGCCCCAGCATTTT
TRBV28	TRBJ2-1	-	-	CASSLVGDTNNEQFF	TGTGCCAGCAGTTTAGTGGGGGACACTAACAATGAGCAGTTCTTC
TRBV5-1	TRBJ1-2	-	-	CASSPDPANYGYTF	TGCGCCAGCAGCCCGGACCCAGCTAACTATGGCTACACCTTC
TRBV12-3/TRBV12-4	TRBJ2-1	-	-	CASSSYSLNVYNEQFF	TGTGCCAGCAGTAGCTACAGCCTAAACGTGTACAATGAGCAGTTCTTC
TRBV20-1	TRBJ2-1	TRBD1	many	CSAPWFGQDSYNEQFF	TGCAGTGCTCCTTGGTTCGGACAGGACTCCTACAATGAGCAGTTCTTC
TRBV12-3/TRBV12-4	TRBJ2-1	-	-	CASSLAGTAPYNEQFF	TGTGCCAGCAGTTTAGCTGGGACGGCCCCCTACAATGAGCAGTTCTTC
TRBV7-9	TRBJ2-1	-	-	CASSSGQSNEQFF	TGTGCCAGCAGCTCCGGACAGTCCAATGAGCAGTTCTTC
TRBV6-2/TRBV6-3	TRBJ2-5	-	-	CASSYDGGSYNEQYF	TGTGCCAGCAGTTACGACGGGGGCTCCTACAATGAGCAGTACTTC
TRBV25-1	TRBJ2-5	TRBD1	-	CASSEVETGSLRETQYF	TGTGCCAGCAGTGAAGTGGAGACAGGGAGTCTGCGAGAGACCCAGTACTTC
TRBV11-2	TRBJ1-1	TRBD1	-	CASSLQGANAEAFF	TGTGCCAGCAGCTTACAGGGGGCTAATGCTGAAGCTTTCTTT
TRBV29-1	TRBJ2-5	-	few	CSVDPSSGSNEQYF	TGCAGCGTTGATCCCAGCTCAGGATCCAATGAGCAGTACTTC
TRBV9	TRBJ2-7	TRBD1	-	CASSVVRGRPVNEQYF	TGTGCCAGCAGCGTAGTCAGGGGGCGACCGGTCAATGAGCAGTACTTC
TRBV29-1	TRBJ1-1	-	-	CSVERGGREAFF	TGCAGCGTTGAAAGGGGCGGAAGGGAAGCTTTCTTT
TRBV25-1	TRBJ2-1	-	-	CASSEFGEQFF	TGTGCCAGCAGTGAATTTGGCGAGCAGTTCTTC
TRBV12-3/TRBV12-4	TRBJ2-4	TRBD2	-	CASSLTPGLLNEQYF	TGTGCCAGCAGTTTAACTCCGGGACTACTAAATGAGCAGTACTTC
TRBV11-2	TRBJ2-3	TRBD2	-	CASSFQLAGPTDTQYF	TGTGCCAGCAGCTTTCAGCTAGCGGGACCCACAGATACGCAGTATTTT
TRBV20-1	TRBJ1-5	TRBD1	-	CSARVVQGGNQPQHF	TGCAGTGCTAGAGTCGTCCAGGGGGGCAATCAGCCCCAGCATTTT
TRBV20-1	TRBJ2-7	-	-	CSAIEGYEQYF	TGCAGTGCTATTGAAGGCTACGAGCAGTACTTC
TRBV5-6	TRBJ2-1	-	-	CASSRPLGMDNEQFF	TGTGCCAGCAGCCGCCCGTTGGGTATGGACAATGAGCAGTTCTTC
TRBV7-2	TRBJ1-5	TRBD1	-	CASSSSRGMRNQPQHF	TGCGCCAGCAGCTCAAGCAGGGGGATGCGCAATCAGCCCCAGCATTTT
TRBV7-9	TRBJ2-3	TRBD2	few	CASIDGLAGVADTQYF	TGTGCCAGCATCGATGGACTAGCGGGAGTGGCAGATACGCAGTATTTT
TRBV29-1	TRBJ1-4	-	-	CSVSSVNEGVFF	TGCAGCGTTTCCAGCGTTAACGAAGGGGTGTTTTTT
TRBV4-2	TRBJ2-5	TRBD2	-	CASSQVLAGDETQYF	TGTGCCAGCAGCCAAGTACTAGCGGGAGATGAGACCCAGTACTTC
TRBV5-1	TRBJ2-2	TRBD1	-	CASSTGQGNTGELFF	TGCGCCAGCAGCACTGGACAGGGTAACACCGGGGAGCTGTTTTTT
TRBV4-1	TRBJ1-2	-	many	CASSQTGQFYGYTF	TGCGCCAGCAGCCAAACGGGACAATTCTATGGCTACACCTTC
TRBV18	TRBJ1-2	TRBD1	-	CASSLTGVEGYTF	TGTGCCAGCTCTCTGACAGGGGTTGAAGGCTACACCTTC
TRBV14	TRBJ2-3	-	-	CASSRGQSWEDTQYF	TGTGCCAGCAGCCGCGGACAGTCATGGGAAGATACGCAGTATTTT